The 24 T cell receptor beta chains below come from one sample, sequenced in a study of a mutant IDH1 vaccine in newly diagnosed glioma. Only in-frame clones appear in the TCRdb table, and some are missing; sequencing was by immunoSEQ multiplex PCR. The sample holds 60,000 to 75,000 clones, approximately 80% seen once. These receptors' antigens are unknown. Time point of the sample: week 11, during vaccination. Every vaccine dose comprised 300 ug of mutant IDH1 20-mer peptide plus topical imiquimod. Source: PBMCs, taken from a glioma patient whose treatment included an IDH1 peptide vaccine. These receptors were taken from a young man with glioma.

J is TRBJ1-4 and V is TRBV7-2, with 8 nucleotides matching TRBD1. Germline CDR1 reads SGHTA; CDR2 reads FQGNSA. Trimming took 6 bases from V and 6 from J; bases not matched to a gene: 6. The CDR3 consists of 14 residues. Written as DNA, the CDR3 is TGTGCCAGCAGTTTCAGGGGGCTAGATGAAAAACTGTTTTTT. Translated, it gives CASSFRGLDEKLFF. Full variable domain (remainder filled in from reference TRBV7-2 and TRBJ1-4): GAGVSQSPSNKVTEKGKDVELRCDPISGHTALYWYRQSLGQGLEFLIYFQGNSAPDKSGLPSDRFSAERTGGSVSTLTIQRTQQEDSAVYLCASSFRGLDEKLFFGSGTQLSVL.

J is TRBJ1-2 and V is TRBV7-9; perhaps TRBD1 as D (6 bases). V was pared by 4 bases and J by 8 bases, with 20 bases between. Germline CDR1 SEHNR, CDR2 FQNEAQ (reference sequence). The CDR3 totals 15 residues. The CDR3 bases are TGTGCCAGCAGCTCGGGGTCAGGGGACCTCTGGGGCTACACCTTC. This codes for CASSSGSGDLWGYTF. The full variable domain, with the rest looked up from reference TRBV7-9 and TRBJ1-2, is DTGVSQNPRHKITKRGQNVTFRCDPISEHNRLYWYRQTLGQGPEFLTYFQNEAQLEKSRLLSDRFSAERPKGSFSTLEIQRTEQGDSAMYLCASSSGSGDLWGYTFGSGTRLTVV.

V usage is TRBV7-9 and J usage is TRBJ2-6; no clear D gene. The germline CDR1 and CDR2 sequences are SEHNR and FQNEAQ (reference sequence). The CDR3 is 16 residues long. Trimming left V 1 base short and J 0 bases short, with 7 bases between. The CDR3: CASSLGQTSGANVLTF. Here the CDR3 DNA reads TGTGCCAGCAGCTTAGGGCAAACCTCTGGGGCCAACGTCCTGACTTTC.

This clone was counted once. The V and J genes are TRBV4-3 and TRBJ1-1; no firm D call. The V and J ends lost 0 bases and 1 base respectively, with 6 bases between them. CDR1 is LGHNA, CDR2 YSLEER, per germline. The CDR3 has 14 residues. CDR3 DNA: TGCGCCAGCAGCCAAGATATTCGGAACACTGAAGCTTTCTTT. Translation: CASSQDIRNTEAFF.

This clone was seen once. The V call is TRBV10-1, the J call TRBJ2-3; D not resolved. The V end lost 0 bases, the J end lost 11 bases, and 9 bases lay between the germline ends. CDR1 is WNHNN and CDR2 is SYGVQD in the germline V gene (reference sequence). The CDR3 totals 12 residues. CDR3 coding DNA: TGCGCCAGCAGTGAGTCATGGGGAAAGCAGTATTTT. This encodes CASSESWGKQYF.

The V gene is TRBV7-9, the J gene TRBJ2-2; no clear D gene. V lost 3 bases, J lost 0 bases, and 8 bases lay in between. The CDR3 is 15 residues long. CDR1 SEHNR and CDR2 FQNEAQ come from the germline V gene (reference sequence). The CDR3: CASSFWVANTGELFF. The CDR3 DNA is TGTGCCAGCAGCTTTTGGGTAGCGAACACCGGGGAGCTGTTTTTT.

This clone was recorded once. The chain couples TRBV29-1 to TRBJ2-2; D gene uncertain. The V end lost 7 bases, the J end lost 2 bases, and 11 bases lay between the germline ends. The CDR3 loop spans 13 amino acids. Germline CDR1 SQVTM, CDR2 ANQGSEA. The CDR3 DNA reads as TGCAGCGAGTCGGCGATTAACACCGGGGAGCTGTTTTTT. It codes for CSESAINTGELFF.

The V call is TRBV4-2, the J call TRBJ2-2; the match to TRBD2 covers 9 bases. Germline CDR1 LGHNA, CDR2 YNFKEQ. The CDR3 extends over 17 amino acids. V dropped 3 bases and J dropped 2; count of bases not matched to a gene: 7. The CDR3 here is CASSHESGGLNTGELFF. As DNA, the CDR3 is TGTGCCAGCAGCCATGAGAGCGGGGGGCTTAACACCGGGGAGCTGTTTTTT.

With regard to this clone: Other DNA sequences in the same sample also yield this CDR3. Here the CDR3 reads CASSFGGVTEAFF. The CDR3 coding sequence is TGTGCCAGCAGCTTTGGGGGTGTCACTGAAGCTTTCTTT. This rearrangement joins TRBV7-9 to TRBJ1-1; possible D gene TRBD1, 5 bases. CDR1 is SEHNR, CDR2 FQNEAQ, per germline (reference sequence). CDR3 length: 13 residues. The V and J ends lost 3 bases and 4 bases respectively, with 9 bases between them.

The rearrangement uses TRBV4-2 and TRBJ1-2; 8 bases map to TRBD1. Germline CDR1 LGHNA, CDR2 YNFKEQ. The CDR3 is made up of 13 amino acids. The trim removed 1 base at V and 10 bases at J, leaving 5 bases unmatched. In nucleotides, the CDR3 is TGTGCCAGCAGCCAAGGGACAGGGTTGGACTACACCTTC. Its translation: CASSQGTGLDYTF.

The DNA for the CDR3 is TGTGCCAGCAGCCCAGTGGTCTACGAGCAGTACTTC. Residues: CASSPVVYEQYF. The chain joins TRBV7-8 to TRBJ2-7; D uncertain. V was pared by 5 bases and J by 3 bases, with 8 bases between. The CDR3 length is 12 residues. Germline loops: CDR1 SGHVS, CDR2 FQNEAQ.

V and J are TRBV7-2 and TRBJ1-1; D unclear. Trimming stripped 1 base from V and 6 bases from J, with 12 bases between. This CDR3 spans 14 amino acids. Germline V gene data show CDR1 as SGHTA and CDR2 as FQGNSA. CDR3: CASSLGFSSSEAFF. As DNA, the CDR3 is TGTGCCAGCAGCTTAGGGTTTTCGAGCTCTGAAGCTTTCTTT. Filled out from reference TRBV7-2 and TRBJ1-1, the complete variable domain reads GAGVSQSPSNKVTEKGKDVELRCDPISGHTALYWYRQSLGQGLEFLIYFQGNSAPDKSGLPSDRFSAERTGGSVSTLTIQRTQQEDSAVYLCASSLGFSSSEAFFGQGTRLTVV.

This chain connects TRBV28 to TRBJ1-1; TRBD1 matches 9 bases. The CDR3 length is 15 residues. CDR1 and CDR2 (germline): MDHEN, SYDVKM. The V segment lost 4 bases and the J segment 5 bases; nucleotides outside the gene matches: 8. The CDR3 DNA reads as TGTGCCAGCAGTTCTTTGGACAGGGGTGGGACTGAAGCTTTCTTT. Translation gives CASSSLDRGGTEAFF.

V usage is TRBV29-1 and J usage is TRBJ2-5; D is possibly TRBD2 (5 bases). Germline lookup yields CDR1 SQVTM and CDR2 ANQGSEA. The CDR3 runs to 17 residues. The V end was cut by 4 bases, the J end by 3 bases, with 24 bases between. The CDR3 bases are TGCAGCGTTGTCGTTGGTCATCCGGGGAGTCCAGAAGAGACCCAGTACTTC. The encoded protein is CSVVVGHPGSPEETQYF.

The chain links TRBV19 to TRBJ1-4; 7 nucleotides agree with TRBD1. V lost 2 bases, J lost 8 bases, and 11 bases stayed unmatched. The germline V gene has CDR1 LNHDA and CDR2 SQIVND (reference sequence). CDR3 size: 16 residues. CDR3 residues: CASSIRIGTVQEKLFF. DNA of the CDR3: TGTGCCAGTAGTATAAGAATCGGGACAGTTCAAGAAAAACTGTTTTTT.

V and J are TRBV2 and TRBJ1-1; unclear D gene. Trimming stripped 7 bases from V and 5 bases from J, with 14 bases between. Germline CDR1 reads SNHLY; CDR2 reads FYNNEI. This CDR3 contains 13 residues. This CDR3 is CASIKNRETEAFF. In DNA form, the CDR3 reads TGTGCCAGCATAAAGAATAGAGAAACTGAAGCTTTCTTT.

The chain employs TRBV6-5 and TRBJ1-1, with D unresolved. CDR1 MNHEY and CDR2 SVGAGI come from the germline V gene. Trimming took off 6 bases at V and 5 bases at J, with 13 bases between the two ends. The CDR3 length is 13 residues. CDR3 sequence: CASSRDKWTEAFF. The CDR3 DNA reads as TGTGCCAGCAGCAGAGACAAGTGGACTGAAGCTTTCTTT.

The CDR3 DNA follows: TGTGCCAGCAGCTTTACAGGGGGCTCTGGGGCCAACGTCCTGACTTTC. As protein: CASSFTGGSGANVLTF. This chain uses TRBV7-2 with TRBJ2-6; 8 bases match TRBD1. Germline assignment: CDR1 SGHTA and CDR2 FQGNSA. This CDR3 has 16 residues. V was pared by 3 bases and J by 0 bases, with 1 base of the junction left unmatched.

This CDR3 reads CASTLYLAGSYEQYF. The DNA of the CDR3 is TGTGCCAGCACTCTTTACTTAGCGGGTTCCTACGAGCAGTACTTC. The chain links TRBV11-2 to TRBJ2-7; 7 positions agree with TRBD2. J lost 1 base, V lost 7 bases, and 10 bases had no gene match. Germline values: CDR1 SGHAT, CDR2 FQNNGV. The CDR3 sequence is 15 residues long.

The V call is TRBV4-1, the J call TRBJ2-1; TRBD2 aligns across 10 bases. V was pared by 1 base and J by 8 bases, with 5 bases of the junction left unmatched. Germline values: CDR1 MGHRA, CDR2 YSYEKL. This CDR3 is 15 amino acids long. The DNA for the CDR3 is TGCGCCAGCAGCCAAGGGGGGCTAGCGGGGGATGAGCAGTTCTTC. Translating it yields CASSQGGLAGDEQFF.

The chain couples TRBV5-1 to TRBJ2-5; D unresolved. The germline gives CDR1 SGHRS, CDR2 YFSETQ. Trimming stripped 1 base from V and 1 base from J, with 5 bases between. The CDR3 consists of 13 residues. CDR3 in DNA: TGCGCCAGCAGCTTGAGGGCCCAAGAGACCCAGTACTTC. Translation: CASSLRAQETQYF.

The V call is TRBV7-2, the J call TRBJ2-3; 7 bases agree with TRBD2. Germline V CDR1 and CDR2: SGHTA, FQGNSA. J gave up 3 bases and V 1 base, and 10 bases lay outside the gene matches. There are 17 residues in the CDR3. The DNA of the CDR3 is TGTGCCAGCAGCTTAGGACTAGCAGGAAGAAGGACAGATACGCAGTATTTT. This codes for CASSLGLAGRRTDTQYF.

The CDR3 region is CASSVTGSNTEAFF. As DNA, the CDR3 is TGTGCCAGCAGTGTGACAGGGTCGAACACTGAAGCTTTCTTT. V and J are TRBV2 and TRBJ1-1, with 7 bases identical to TRBD1. The trim removed 4 bases at V and 1 base at J, leaving 3 bases unmatched. The CDR3 totals 14 residues. Germline assignment: CDR1 SNHLY and CDR2 FYNNEI.

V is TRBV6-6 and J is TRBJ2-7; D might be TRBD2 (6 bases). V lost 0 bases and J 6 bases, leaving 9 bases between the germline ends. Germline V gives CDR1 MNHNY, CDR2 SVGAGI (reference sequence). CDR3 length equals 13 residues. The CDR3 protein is CASSYSMGGEQYF. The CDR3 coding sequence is TGTGCCAGCAGTTACTCGATGGGGGGCGAGCAGTACTTC.